A selection of T cell receptor beta chains follows, all from one sample in a study of control samples from healthy donors and cancer patients. This table comes from immunoSEQ multiplex PCR, and its TCRdb copy is limited to in-frame clones, with some not included. The table lists 65,000 to 100,000 clones, roughly 89% of them singletons. Sequences were obtained from blood. These receptor sequences come from a man aged 50-60 years in good health. CDR3s include the opening cysteine and the closing phenylalanine or tryptophan. D genes are given only for firm matches. Size tells how often a clone was seen (once, few, many) or the class of an expanded clone, and some rows leave it out.

V gene,clone size,D gene,J gene,CDR3 protein,CDR3 DNA
TRBV29-1,-,-,TRBJ1-2,CSVSSMGRDGYTF,TGCAGCGTTTCCTCCATGGGGCGCGATGGCTACACCTTC
TRBV28,medium-sized,-,TRBJ2-3,CASSSGTGLDTQYF,TGTGCCAGCAGTTCCGGCACCGGGTTGGATACGCAGTATTTT
TRBV5-1,-,-,TRBJ1-1,CASSTSGSWGLNTEAFF,TGCGCCAGCAGCACTTCCGGGTCCTGGGGCTTGAACACTGAAGCTTTCTTT
TRBV29-1,-,-,TRBJ2-3,CSVEGQAGRDTQYF,TGCAGCGTTGAAGGGCAAGCGGGCCGAGATACGCAGTATTTT
TRBV7-2,-,-,TRBJ2-6,CASSLRPGANVLTF,TGTGCCAGCAGCTTAAGGCCCGGGGCCAACGTCCTGACTTTC
TRBV9,-,TRBD1,TRBJ1-1,CASSVGSDRATEAFF,TGTGCCAGCAGCGTAGGATCGGACAGGGCTACTGAAGCTTTCTTT
TRBV7-9,-,-,TRBJ2-1,CASSLEDWISYNEQFF,TGTGCCAGCAGCTTAGAAGACTGGATCTCCTACAATGAGCAGTTCTTC
TRBV27,-,-,TRBJ1-5,CASSRKGQGNQPQHF,TGTGCCAGCAGTCGTAAGGGGCAAGGCAATCAGCCCCAGCATTTT
TRBV7-8,-,-,TRBJ2-3,CASSLKGDTQYF,TGTGCCAGCAGCTTAAAGGGAGATACGCAGTATTTT
TRBV20-1,once,-,TRBJ1-6,CSASPRVSASSPLHF,TGCAGTGCTAGTCCCCGGGTTTCAGCGAGTTCACCCCTCCACTTT
TRBV12-5,-,-,TRBJ1-5,CASGLTGPQHF,TGTGCTAGTGGTTTAACTGGGCCCCAGCATTTT